This record concerns one TCR beta chain sequence. What antigen it recognizes has not been identified. There are no base qualities to consult, and no much larger clone falls within one base. The sample comes from a study of beta chain features in type 1 diabetes (dated by TCRdb to between 2018 and 2020). Study-level background: Mean age, gender distribution, total cell number and subset yield were not different between patients and healthy donors. Across all samples, roughly 110,000,000 sorted cells were examined, and cell number per subset correlated strongly with RNA yield. The study compared the TCRB repertoires of sorted circulating CD4+ T cell subsets in recently diagnosed type 1 diabetes patients with those in matched healthy donors. Regulatory and stem cell-like memory subsets were isolated from only 8 patients and 8 healthy donors, whereas naive and central memory subsets came from all 30 or so donors. Results and caveats for the whole study, not just this receptor: At VDJ recombination sites, type 1 diabetes patients had fewer insertions and more deleted nucleotides, which implies abnormalities in thymic rearrangement. In all four CD4+ subsets, TCRB CDR3 length was moderately but significantly shorter in type 1 diabetes patients. Only small numbers of individuals were included in the HLA sub-analyses, which left unresolved whether HLA type had any influence on TCRB rearrangement. Because cDNA rather than genomic DNA was sequenced, highly expressing activated cells could have been over-represented, although no difference in activation and CD3 levels was found between groups. Shorter templates might be favored by PCR, yet because patient and control samples were amplified and corrected together, any such skew would affect both groups equally. The naive, central memory and regulatory TCRB repertoires appeared to resemble one another more closely among patients than among healthy donors.

A single peripheral blood draw of 95 to 150 mL on average was collected from each donor into heparinised tubes. A BD FACSAria II was used to sort naive, central memory, regulatory and stem cell-like memory CD4+ T cells with a panel that included CD45RO, CCR7, CD25, CD127, CD95 and CD27. A purity above 95% was achieved for all sorted populations. PBMCs were separated immediately by Lymphoprep density gradient centrifugation and were stained directly, without being cultured. So that batch effects would be minimized, each experiment stained and sorted samples in pairs, pairing one healthy donor with one patient. The entire isolated RNA was reverse transcribed using the High Capacity cDNA Reverse Transcription Kit, and thus expressed TCRB transcripts were sequenced. Naive, central memory and regulatory T cell samples underwent deep immunoSEQ sequencing, averaging about 3.57 million total reads per sample. Sorted cells were lysed in RLT buffer, and RNA was extracted using DNase-treated RNeasy Micro or Mini kits according to cell number. To prevent cross-contamination, every cell subset was processed on its own, while patient and healthy donor samples were processed together. TCRB sequences were amplified from cDNA with the immunoSEQ multiplex PCR, producing 87-bp fragments spanning the CDR3 region. Sequencing of the amplicons was performed on the Illumina HiSeq platform. In the paper's pipeline: PCR bias was corrected computationally using synthetic template baselines, and reads within Hamming distance 2 were collapsed, with unmergeable singletons discarded. By aligning reads against IMGT, V, D and J genes, CDR3 length, and insertions or deletions at six rearrangement sites were assigned. Within each subset, clonotype counts were normalized to sorted cell number, and only after that were true diversity and Gini coefficients computed with the tcR R package. The overlap coefficient, calculated on TCRB nucleotide sequences, was used to measure repertoire sharing. The immuneACCESS repertoire file appears here via TCRdb, limited to in-frame rearrangements. These files lack a portion of the clones; in checked studies, under half of the deficit traces to unresolved V genes, and the cause of the others is not known. V and J calls and clone size follow that table, whereas D and trimming were derived from the DNA. The sample yields 400,000 or so clones; about 10% were counted once. The top ten clones comprise about 0.6% of the sample.

Sequences were obtained from central memory CD4+ T cells from blood. This TCR came from a man aged 25 to 40 with type 1 diabetes.

This receptor has the CDR3 CASSASASQETQYF. The sequenced DNA is TGTGCCAGCAGCGCTAGCGCCTCACAAGAGACCCAGTACTTC. The chain is assembled from TRBV5-4 and TRBJ2-5, and TRBD2 may be the D gene, going by 6 matching bases. Trimming removed 4 bases from V and 2 bases from J, leaving 12 bases between the germline ends. The CDR3, cysteine through phenylalanine, is 14 amino acids long. Of the read, only the CDR3 DNA is kept; its 42 bases are in frame from base 1. Looking up the germline V gene (reference sequence) yields CDR1 SGHNT and CDR2 YYREEE. Full variable domain (CDR3 extended with the reference TRBV5-4 and TRBJ2-5 proteins): ETGVTQSPTHLIKTRGQQVTLRCSSQSGHNTVSWYQQALGQGPQFIFQYYREEENGRGNFPPRFSGLQFPNYSSELNVNALELDDSALYLCASSASASQETQYFGPGTRLLVL.